This entry concerns a single TCR beta chain. Study processing details: Quantification of nucleated cells was approximated via reference gene primer amplification. Profiling relied on immunoSEQ multiplex PCR, and the TCRdb table lists in-frame clones only, not all of them. V and J calls and clone size follow that table, whereas D and trimming were derived from the DNA. The sample carries 100,000 to 150,000 clones, around 88% recorded once. Seattle patient enrollment occurred during active infection, with longitudinal follow-up thereafter. This sample is part of a study of blood T cell repertoires in COVID-19. Study background: The samples span acute and convalescent COVID-19 from the United States, Italy and Spain. The cDNA or gDNA used as material had been derived from T cells, B-cell-depleted T cells, or PBMCs.

This CDR3 is 17 amino acids long. V lost 4 bases to trimming and J lost 7 bases; unmatched junction nucleotides: 7. The germline CDR1 and CDR2 sequences are SGHNT and YENEEA. Sequencing used peripheral blood. The gene calls are TRBV11-3 and TRBJ2-1, with 16 bases aligning to TRBD2. This clonotype was sampled from a man in his 60s with COVID-19, enrolled during active disease. In DNA, the CDR3 is TGTGCCAGCAGCTCCGGGACTAGCGGGGGGGCATGGAATGAGCAGTTCTTC. It yields the protein CASSSGTSGGAWNEQFF.